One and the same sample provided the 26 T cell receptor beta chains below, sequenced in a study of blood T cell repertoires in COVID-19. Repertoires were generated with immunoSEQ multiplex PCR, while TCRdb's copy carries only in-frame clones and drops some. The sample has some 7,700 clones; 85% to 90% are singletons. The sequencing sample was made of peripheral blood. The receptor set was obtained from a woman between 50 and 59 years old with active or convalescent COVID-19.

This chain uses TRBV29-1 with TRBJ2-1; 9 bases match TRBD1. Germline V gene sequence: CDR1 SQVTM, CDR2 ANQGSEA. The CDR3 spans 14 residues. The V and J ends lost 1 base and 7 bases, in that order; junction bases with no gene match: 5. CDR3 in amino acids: CSVEGDRDVNEQFF. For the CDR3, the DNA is TGCAGCGTTGAAGGGGACAGGGATGTAAATGAGCAGTTCTTC.

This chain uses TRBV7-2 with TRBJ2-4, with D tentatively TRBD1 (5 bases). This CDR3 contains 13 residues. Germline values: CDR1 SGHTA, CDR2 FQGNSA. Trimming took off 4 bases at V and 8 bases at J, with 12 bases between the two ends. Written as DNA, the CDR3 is TGTGCCAGCAGCTACTTCAGGGATTACATTCAGTACTTC. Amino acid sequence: CASSYFRDYIQYF.

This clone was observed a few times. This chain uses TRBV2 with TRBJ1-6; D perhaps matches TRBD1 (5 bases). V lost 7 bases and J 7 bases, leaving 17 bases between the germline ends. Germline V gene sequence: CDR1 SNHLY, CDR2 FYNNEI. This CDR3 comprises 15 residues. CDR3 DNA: TGTGCCAGCATTAGAAGGACAAGTGAGAATTCACCCCTCCACTTT. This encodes CASIRRTSENSPLHF.

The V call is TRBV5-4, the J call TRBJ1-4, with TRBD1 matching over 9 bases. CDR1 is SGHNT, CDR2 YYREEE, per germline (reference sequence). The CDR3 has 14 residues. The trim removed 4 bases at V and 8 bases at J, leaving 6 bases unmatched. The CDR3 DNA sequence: TGTGCCAGCAGCCGAACAGGGGGCGAGGAAAAACTGTTTTTT. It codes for CASSRTGGEEKLFF.

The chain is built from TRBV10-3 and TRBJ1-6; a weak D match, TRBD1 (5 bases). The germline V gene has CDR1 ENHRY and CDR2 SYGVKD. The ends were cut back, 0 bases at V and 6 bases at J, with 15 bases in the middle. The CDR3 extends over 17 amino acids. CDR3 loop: CAISESGIGDFNSPLHF. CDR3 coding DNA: TGTGCCATCAGTGAGTCGGGGATAGGGGATTTTAATTCACCCCTCCACTTT.

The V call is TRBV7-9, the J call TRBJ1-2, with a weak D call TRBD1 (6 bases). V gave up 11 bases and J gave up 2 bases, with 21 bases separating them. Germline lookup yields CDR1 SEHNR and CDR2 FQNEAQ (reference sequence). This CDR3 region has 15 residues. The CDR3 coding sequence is TGTGCCGGATCTGGGGCGGACAGATCAAACTATGGCTACACCTTC. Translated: CAGSGADRSNYGYTF.

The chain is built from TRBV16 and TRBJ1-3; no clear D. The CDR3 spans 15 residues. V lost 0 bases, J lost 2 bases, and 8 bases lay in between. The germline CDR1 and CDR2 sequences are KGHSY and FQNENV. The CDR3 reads CASSQSAGAGNTIYF. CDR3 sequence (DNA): TGTGCCAGCAGCCAATCTGCCGGGGCTGGAAACACCATATATTTT.

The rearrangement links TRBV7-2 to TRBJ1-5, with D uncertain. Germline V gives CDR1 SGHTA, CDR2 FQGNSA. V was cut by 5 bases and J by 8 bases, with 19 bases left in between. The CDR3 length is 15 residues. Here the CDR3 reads CASSLTGQRSEPQHF. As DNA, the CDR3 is TGTGCCAGCAGCCTTACTGGGCAGCGGTCTGAGCCCCAGCATTTT.

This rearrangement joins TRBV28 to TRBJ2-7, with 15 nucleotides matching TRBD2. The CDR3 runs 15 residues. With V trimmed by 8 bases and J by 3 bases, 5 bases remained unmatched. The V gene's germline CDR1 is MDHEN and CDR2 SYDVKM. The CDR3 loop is CASLPGLAGGYEQYF. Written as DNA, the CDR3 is TGTGCCAGCCTACCGGGACTAGCGGGAGGCTACGAGCAGTACTTC.

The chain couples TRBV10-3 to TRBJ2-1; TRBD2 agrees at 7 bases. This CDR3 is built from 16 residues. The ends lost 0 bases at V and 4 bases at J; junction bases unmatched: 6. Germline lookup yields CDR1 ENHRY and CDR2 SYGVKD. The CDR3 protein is CAISESGGVSYNEQFF. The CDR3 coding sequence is TGTGCCATCAGTGAGTCTGGGGGGGTTTCGTACAATGAGCAGTTCTTC.

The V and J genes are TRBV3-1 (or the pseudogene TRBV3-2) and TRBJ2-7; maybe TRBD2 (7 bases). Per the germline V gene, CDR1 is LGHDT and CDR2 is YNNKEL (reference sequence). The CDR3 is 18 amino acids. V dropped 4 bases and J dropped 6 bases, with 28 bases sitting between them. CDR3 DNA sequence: TGTGCCAGCAGCCCTAGAGGGGGAGGGGCGGGATCACGGCTCGAGCAGTACTTC. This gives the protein CASSPRGGGAGSRLEQYF.

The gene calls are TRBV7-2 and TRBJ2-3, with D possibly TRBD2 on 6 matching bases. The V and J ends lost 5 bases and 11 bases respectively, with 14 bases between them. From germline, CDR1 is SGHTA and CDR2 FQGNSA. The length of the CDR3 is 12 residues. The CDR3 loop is CASSLGLPGQYF. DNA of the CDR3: TGTGCCAGCAGCCTGGGACTCCCGGGGCAGTATTTT. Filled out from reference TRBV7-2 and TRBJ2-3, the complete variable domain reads GAGVSQSPSNKVTEKGKDVELRCDPISGHTALYWYRQSLGQGLEFLIYFQGNSAPDKSGLPSDRFSAERTGGSVSTLTIQRTQQEDSAVYLCASSLGLPGQYFGPGTRLTVL.

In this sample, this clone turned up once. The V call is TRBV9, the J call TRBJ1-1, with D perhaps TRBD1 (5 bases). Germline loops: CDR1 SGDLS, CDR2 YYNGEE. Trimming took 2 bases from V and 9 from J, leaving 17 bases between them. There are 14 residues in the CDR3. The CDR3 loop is CASSVHQGLGKAFF. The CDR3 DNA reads TGTGCCAGCAGCGTCCACCAGGGCTTGGGGAAAGCTTTCTTT.

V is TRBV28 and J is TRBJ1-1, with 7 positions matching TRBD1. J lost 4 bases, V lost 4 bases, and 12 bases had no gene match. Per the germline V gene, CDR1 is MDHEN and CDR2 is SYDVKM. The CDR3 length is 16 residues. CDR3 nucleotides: TGTGCCAGCAGTTCCCGAGTAGGGGGCGTCGTCACTGAAGCTTTCTTT. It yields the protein CASSSRVGGVVTEAFF.

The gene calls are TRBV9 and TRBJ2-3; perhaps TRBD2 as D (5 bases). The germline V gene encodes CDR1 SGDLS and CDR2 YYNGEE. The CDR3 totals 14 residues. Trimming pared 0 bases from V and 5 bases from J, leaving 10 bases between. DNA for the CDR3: TGTGCCAGCAGCGTAGGTCCCGGGGTAGATACGCAGTATTTT. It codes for CASSVGPGVDTQYF.

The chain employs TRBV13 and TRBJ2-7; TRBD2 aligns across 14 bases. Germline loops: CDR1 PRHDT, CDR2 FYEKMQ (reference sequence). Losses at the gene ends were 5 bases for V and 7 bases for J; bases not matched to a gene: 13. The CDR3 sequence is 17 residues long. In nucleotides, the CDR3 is TGTGCCAGCAGCCCAAGGGGACTAGCGGGAGTAGCGGGGGAGCAGTACTTC. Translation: CASSPRGLAGVAGEQYF.

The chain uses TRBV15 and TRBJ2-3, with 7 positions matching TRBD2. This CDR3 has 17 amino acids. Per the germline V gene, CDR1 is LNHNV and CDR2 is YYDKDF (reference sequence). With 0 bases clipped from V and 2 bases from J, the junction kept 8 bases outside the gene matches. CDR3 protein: CATSRDSGGYFTDTQYF. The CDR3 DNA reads TGTGCCACCAGCAGAGATTCGGGGGGTTACTTCACAGATACGCAGTATTTT.

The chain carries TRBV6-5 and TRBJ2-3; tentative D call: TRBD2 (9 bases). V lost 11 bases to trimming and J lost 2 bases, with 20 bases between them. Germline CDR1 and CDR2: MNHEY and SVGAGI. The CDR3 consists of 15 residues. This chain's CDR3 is CAAGQAGGPTDTQYF. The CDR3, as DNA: TGTGCCGCGGGACAGGCGGGGGGGCCCACAGATACGCAGTATTTT.

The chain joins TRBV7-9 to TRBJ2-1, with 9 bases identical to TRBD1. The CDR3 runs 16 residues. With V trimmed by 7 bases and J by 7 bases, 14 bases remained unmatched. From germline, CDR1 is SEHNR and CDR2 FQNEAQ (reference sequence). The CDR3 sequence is CASKGTGTGGNNEQFF. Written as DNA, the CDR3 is TGTGCCAGCAAGGGGACAGGGACGGGGGGCAATAATGAGCAGTTCTTC.

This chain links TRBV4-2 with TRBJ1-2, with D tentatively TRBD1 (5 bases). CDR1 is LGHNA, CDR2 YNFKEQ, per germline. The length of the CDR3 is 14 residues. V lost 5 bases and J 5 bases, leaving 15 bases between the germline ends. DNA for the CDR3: TGTGCCAGCAGCACTCAGGGAAGTTCTTATGGCTACACCTTC. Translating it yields CASSTQGSSYGYTF.

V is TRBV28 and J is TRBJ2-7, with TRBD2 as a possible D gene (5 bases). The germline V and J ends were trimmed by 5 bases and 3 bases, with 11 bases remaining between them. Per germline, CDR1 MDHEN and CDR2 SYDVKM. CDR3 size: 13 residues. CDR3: CASSQSEGYEQYF. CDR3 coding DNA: TGTGCCAGCAGTCAGAGCGAGGGCTACGAGCAGTACTTC.

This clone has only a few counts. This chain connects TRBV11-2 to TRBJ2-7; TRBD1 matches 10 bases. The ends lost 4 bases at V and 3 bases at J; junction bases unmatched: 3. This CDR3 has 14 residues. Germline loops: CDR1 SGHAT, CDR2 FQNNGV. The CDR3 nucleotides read TGTGCCAGCAGCTCCAGGGACAGGGGCTACGAGCAGTACTTC. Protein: CASSSRDRGYEQYF.

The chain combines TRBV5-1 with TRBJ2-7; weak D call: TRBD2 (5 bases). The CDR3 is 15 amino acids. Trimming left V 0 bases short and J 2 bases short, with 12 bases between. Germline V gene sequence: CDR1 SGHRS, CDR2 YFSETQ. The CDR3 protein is CASSLAGNPAYEQYF. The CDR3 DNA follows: TGCGCCAGCAGCTTGGCCGGGAACCCTGCCTACGAGCAGTACTTC.

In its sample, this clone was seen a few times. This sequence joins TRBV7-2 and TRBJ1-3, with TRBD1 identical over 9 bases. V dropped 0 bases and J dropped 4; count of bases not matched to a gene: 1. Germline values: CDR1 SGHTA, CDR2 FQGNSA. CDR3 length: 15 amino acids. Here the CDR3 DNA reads TGTGCCAGCAGCTTAGCCGGGACAGGGGGAAACACCATATATTTT. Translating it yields CASSLAGTGGNTIYF. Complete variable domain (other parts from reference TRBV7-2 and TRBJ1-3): GAGVSQSPSNKVTEKGKDVELRCDPISGHTALYWYRQSLGQGLEFLIYFQGNSAPDKSGLPSDRFSAERTGGSVSTLTIQRTQQEDSAVYLCASSLAGTGGNTIYFGEGSWLTVV.

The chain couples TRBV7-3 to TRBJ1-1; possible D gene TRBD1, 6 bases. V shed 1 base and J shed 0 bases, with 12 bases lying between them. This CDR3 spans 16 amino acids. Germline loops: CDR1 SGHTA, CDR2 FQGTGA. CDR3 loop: CASSLNSAGVNTEAFF. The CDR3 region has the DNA TGTGCCAGCAGCTTAAATTCGGCAGGGGTGAACACTGAAGCTTTCTTT. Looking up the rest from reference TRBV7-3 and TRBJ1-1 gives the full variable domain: GAGVSQTPSNKVTEKGKYVELRCDPISGHTALYWYRQSLGQGPEFLIYFQGTGAADDSGLPNDRFFAVRPEGSVSTLKIQRTERGDSAVYLCASSLNSAGVNTEAFFGQGTRLTVV.

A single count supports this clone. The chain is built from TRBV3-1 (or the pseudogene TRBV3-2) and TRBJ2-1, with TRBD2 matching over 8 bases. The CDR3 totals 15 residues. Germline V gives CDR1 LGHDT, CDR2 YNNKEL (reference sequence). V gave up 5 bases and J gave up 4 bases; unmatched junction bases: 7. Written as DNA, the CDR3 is TGTGCCAGCAGCAAATCTAGCGGGCTATACAATGAGCAGTTCTTC. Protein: CASSKSSGLYNEQFF.